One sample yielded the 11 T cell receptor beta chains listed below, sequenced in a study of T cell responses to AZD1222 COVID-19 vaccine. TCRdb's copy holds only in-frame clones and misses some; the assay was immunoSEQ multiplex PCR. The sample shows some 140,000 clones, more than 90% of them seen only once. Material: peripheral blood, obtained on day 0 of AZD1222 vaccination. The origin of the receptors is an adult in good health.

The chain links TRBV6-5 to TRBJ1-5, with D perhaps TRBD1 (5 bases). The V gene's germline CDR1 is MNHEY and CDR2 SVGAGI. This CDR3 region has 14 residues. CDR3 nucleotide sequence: TGTGCGACTTCGGGGGGGGTAAGCAATCAGCCCCAGCATTTT. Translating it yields CATSGGVSNQPQHF.

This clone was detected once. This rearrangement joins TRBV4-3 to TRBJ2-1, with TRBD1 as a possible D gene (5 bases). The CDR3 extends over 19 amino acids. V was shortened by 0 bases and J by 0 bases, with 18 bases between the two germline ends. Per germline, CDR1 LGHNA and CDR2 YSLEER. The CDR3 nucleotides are TGCGCCAGCAGCCAAGATCAATGGGGCACCTTCAGCTCCTACAATGAGCAGTTCTTC. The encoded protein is CASSQDQWGTFSSYNEQFF.

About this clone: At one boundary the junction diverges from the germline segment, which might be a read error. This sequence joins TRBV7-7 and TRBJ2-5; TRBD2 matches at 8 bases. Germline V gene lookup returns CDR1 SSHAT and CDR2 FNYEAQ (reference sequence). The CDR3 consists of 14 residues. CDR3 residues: CASSLLAGQETQYF. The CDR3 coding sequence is TGTGCTAGCAGCCTGTTAGCGGGGCAAGAGACCCAGTACTTC.

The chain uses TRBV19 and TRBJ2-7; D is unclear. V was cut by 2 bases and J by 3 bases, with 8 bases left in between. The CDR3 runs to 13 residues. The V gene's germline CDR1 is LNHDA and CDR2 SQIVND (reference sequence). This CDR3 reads CASSITTLYEQYF. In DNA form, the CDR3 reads TGTGCCAGTAGTATAACGACTCTCTACGAGCAGTACTTC.

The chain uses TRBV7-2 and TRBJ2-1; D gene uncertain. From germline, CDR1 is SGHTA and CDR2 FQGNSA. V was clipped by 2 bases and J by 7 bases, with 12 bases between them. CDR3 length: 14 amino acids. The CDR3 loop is CASSLLGLTNEQFF. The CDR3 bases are TGTGCCAGCAGCTTATTGGGCCTCACGAATGAGCAGTTCTTC.

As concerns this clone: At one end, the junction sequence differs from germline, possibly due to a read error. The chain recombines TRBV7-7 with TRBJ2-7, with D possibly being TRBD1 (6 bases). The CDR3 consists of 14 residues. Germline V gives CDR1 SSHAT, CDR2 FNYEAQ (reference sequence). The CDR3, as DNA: TGTGCTAGCAGCCCCCATACGGACAGCTACGAGCAGTACTTC. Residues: CASSPHTDSYEQYF.

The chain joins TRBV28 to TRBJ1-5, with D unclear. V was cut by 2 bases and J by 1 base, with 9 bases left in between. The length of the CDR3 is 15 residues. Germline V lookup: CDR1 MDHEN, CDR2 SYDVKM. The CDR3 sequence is CASSLRGRSNQPQHF. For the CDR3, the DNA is TGTGCCAGCAGTTTACGGGGAAGAAGCAATCAGCCCCAGCATTTT.

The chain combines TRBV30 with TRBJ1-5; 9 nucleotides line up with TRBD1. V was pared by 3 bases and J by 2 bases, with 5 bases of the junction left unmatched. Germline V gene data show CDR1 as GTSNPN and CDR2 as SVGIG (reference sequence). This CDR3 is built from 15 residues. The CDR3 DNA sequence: TGTGCCTGGAGGTCGGGGACAGGGCGCAATCAGCCCCAGCATTTT. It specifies CAWRSGTGRNQPQHF. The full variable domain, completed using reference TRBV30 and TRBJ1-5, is SQTIHQWPATLVQPVGSPLSLECTVEGTSNPNLYWYRQAAGRGLQLLFYSVGIGQISSEVPQNLSASRPQDRQFILSSKKLLLSDSGFYLCAWRSGTGRNQPQHFGDGTRLSIL.

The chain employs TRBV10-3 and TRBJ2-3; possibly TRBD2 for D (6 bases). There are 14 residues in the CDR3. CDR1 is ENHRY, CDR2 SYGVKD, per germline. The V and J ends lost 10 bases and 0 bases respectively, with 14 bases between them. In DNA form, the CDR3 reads TGTGCCACCCGGGACTCTACTAGCACAGATACGCAGTATTTT. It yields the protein CATRDSTSTDTQYF.

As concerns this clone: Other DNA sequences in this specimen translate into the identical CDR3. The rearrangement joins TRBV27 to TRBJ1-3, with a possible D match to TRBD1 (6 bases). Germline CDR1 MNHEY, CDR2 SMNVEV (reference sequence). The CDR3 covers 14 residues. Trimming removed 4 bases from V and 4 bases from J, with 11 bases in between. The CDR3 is CASSYTGTGNTIYF. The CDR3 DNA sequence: TGTGCCAGCAGTTACACAGGGACGGGAAACACCATATATTTT.

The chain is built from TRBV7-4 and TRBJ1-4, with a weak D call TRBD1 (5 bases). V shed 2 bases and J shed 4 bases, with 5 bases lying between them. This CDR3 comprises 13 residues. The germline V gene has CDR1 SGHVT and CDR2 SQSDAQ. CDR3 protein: CASSLQGNEKLFF. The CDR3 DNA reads TGTGCCAGCAGCTTACAGGGTAATGAAAAACTGTTTTTT. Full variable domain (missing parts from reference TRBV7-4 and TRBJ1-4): GAGVSQSPRYKVAKRGRDVALRCDSISGHVTLYWYRQTLGQGSEVLTYSQSDAQRDKSGRPSGRFSAERPERSVSTLKIQRTEQGDSAVYLCASSLQGNEKLFFGSGTQLSVL.